The source of this T cell receptor (beta chain) is a study of cytomegalovirus exposure and HLA in healthy donors. Study-wide points: Immune exposure was documented only through CMV serostatus. CMV antigen specificity of a few CMV-associated chains was confirmed in vitro. What a later analysis showed was that several of the most significant clusters appeared linked to common viral pathogens.

The CDR3 totals 16 residues. Trimming stripped 5 bases from V and 6 bases from J, with 19 bases between. Per germline, CDR1 KGHSH and CDR2 LQKENI. The PCR contained 60 Vbeta and 13 Jbeta primers. The data were produced by immunoSEQ multiplex PCR, yet TCRdb's version contains in-frame clones alone and is incomplete. The data show some 150,000 clones, around 79% seen once. Comments on this clone: Its antigen remains unknown.

The gene calls are TRBV18 and TRBJ2-2; perhaps TRBD1 as D (5 bases). This TCR came from a human donor in good health. The material sequenced was PBMCs. The chain's CDR3 is CASSSQPGIEAGELFF. DNA for the CDR3: TGTGCCAGCTCATCTCAACCAGGGATCGAGGCCGGGGAGCTGTTTTTT.